This T cell receptor beta chain originates from a study of blood T cell repertoires in COVID-19. Individuals aged 18 to 89 years were recruited from fewer than 25 US areas. Participant-given clinical history determined each cohort assignment. In Cohort 3, a recovered donor had either two negative PCRs, clearance, or symptom resolution. The germline V gene has CDR1 SGHRS and CDR2 YFSETQ. CDR3 length: 16 amino acids. The junction had 10 bases not matched to a gene; V was cut back by 6 bases and J by 1 base. As processed by the authors: Counts of nucleated cells, estimated from reference gene primer amplification, were obtained. The data were produced by immunoSEQ multiplex PCR, yet TCRdb's version contains in-frame clones alone and is incomplete. V and J calls and clone size are those listed in that table; D and trimming were worked out from the DNA. The table shows about 150,000 clones, with approximately 78% occurring only once.

This TCR was sampled from a woman in her 50s who had recovered from COVID-19. What was sequenced was PBMCs or T cells enriched from blood (not recorded which). The rearrangement joins TRBV5-1 to TRBJ1-1; 9 bases are a match to TRBD1. CDR3 in amino acids: CASIRGDRAGNTEAFF. For the CDR3, the DNA is TGCGCCAGCATCCGAGGGGACAGGGCGGGGAACACTGAAGCTTTCTTT.